This TCR beta chain stems from a study of CXCR3-negative and CXCR3-positive naive CD8 T cells. Looking at the study overall: Sequencing gave some 130 million TRB reads overall, about 1.5 +/- 0.3 million per library.

Every subset of CD8+ T cells was sorted in triplicate at 300,000 or so cells each. It was by 5' RACE with UMI labels that the TRB cDNA libraries were prepared. TCRdb reprocessed the 5' RACE reads, keeping one entry per CDR3 protein, no DNA. This table holds 130,000 or so distinct CDR3 sequences. Overall study results and limits: Naive subsets showed comparable surface CD5, and TCR interaction strength was also inferred from TRB CDR3 physicochemistry.

Germline CDR1 reads MDHEN; CDR2 reads SYDVKM. The CDR3 is 14 amino acids. With regard to this clonotype: Its antigen remains unidentified.

The sample comprised naive CXCR3- CD8+ T cells from blood. Subset of the sample: CD45RO-CCR7+CD27+CD95- naive CD8+ T cells lacking CXCR3 (TNR3-). The chain is built from TRBV28 and TRBJ2-5; TCRdb names TRBD1, which stays unverified in the absence of DNA. The origin of this receptor is a human donor in good health. Some clones in this sample may be carry-over from other donors' samples. Here the CDR3 reads CASSLQGAQETQYF.